A single sample is the source of the 13 T cell receptor beta chains below, sequenced in a study of cytomegalovirus exposure and HLA in healthy donors. The PCR employed 60 Vbeta primers together with 13 Jbeta primers. Profiling relied on immunoSEQ multiplex PCR, and the TCRdb table lists in-frame clones only, not all of them. The sample holds fewer than 200,000 clones; about nine tenths are singletons and the top ten take approximately 0.98%. Material for sequencing was PBMCs. The receptors were sampled from a boy between 2 and 10 years old in good health and CMV-seronegative.

The chain recombines TRBV27 with TRBJ2-2, with D maybe TRBD2 (7 bases). Trimming removed 9 bases at V and 2 bases at J, with 16 bases between. This CDR3 region has 15 residues. Looked up from germline, CDR1 is MNHEY and CDR2 is SMNVEV (reference sequence). CDR3 protein: CASMKGGTNTGELFF. For the CDR3, the DNA is TGTGCCAGTATGAAGGGGGGGACCAACACCGGGGAGCTGTTTTTT.

In this sample, this clone turned up once. This chain uses TRBV9 with TRBJ1-5, with unresolved D. Germline values: CDR1 SGDLS, CDR2 YYNGEE. The CDR3 loop spans 14 amino acids. Trimming left V 2 bases short and J 5 bases short, with 11 bases between. The CDR3 nucleotides are TGTGCCAGCAGCGTCGCGGGAGGTCATCAGCCCCAGCATTTT. Translated, it gives CASSVAGGHQPQHF. The variable domain in full, with the rest retrieved from reference TRBV9 and TRBJ1-5, is DSGVTQTPKHLITATGQRVTLRCSPRSGDLSVYWYQQSLDQGLQFLIQYYNGEERAKGNILERFSAQQFPDLHSELNLSSLELGDSALYFCASSVAGGHQPQHFGDGTRLSIL.

The CDR3 DNA sequence: TGTGCCAGCAGCGTAGCTACTTCGACAGGGGGCCTGAACACTGAAGCTTTCTTT. Translation: CASSVATSTGGLNTEAFF. The J gene is TRBJ1-1, the V gene TRBV9; the match to TRBD1 covers 10 bases. This CDR3 region has 18 residues. Germline CDR1 is SGDLS and CDR2 is YYNGEE. With V trimmed by 0 bases and J by 0 bases, 8 bases remained unmatched.

The rearrangement joins TRBV2 to TRBJ2-1, with TRBD1 as a possible D gene (6 bases). Germline V gene sequence: CDR1 SNHLY, CDR2 FYNNEI. The V gene lost 2 bases and the J gene lost 0 bases, with 8 bases spanning the gap. The CDR3 contains 15 residues. CDR3 region: CASSEQGPSYNEQFF. CDR3 in DNA: TGTGCCAGCAGTGAACAGGGGCCCTCCTACAATGAGCAGTTCTTC.

The chain employs TRBV5-4 and TRBJ1-3, with D unresolved. V lost 4 bases and J 0 bases, leaving 11 bases between the germline ends. Germline V CDR1 and CDR2: SGHNT, YYREEE (reference sequence). The CDR3 is 15 amino acids. The DNA of the CDR3 is TGTGCCAGCAGCCCCCCCGGGGACTCTGGAAACACCATATATTTT. Encoded protein: CASSPPGDSGNTIYF.

J is TRBJ2-7 and V is TRBV30, with 7 bases aligning to TRBD1. Germline V CDR1 and CDR2: GTSNPN, SVGIG (reference sequence). V lost 0 bases and J lost 1; bases outside the gene matches: 9. The CDR3 is 16 residues long. The CDR3 coding sequence is TGTGCCTGGAGTGTTCCAGGGACAGTAAGGTCCTACGAGCAGTACTTC. Its protein is CAWSVPGTVRSYEQYF.

The V gene is TRBV6-1, the J gene TRBJ2-1; 7 nucleotides match TRBD2. Losses at the gene ends were 10 bases for V and 9 bases for J; bases not matched to a gene: 15. The CDR3 has 14 residues. The germline CDR1 and CDR2 sequences are MNHNS and SASEGT. CDR3 nucleotide sequence: TGTGCCACCTCCTTGAGGGAGGGTGGTAGTGAGCAGTTCTTC. This encodes CATSLREGGSEQFF.

V and J are TRBV6-5 and TRBJ2-3; possible D gene TRBD2, 6 bases. Between the trimmed V and J ends, which lost 6 bases and 1 base, there was a span of 14 bases. CDR1 and CDR2 (germline): MNHEY, SVGAGI. The CDR3 loop spans 15 amino acids. The CDR3 loop is CASRQAGSGTDTQYF. The CDR3 DNA follows: TGTGCCAGCAGGCAGGCGGGAAGCGGCACAGATACGCAGTATTTT.

This clone was seen a few times. The J gene is TRBJ1-1, the V gene TRBV19, with D unresolved. The CDR3 is 15 amino acids. V was clipped by 4 bases and J by 1 base, with 13 bases between them. Germline CDR1 reads LNHDA; CDR2 reads SQIVND (reference sequence). CDR3 bases: TGTGCCAGTAGTAGCTCGACAACCTCGAACACTGAAGCTTTCTTT. Protein product: CASSSSTTSNTEAFF.

V and J are TRBV15 and TRBJ2-7; 8 nucleotides align to TRBD1. Germline lookup yields CDR1 LNHNV and CDR2 YYDKDF (reference sequence). The CDR3 extends over 12 amino acids. The trim removed 8 bases at V and 2 bases at J, leaving 2 bases unmatched. CDR3 nucleotide sequence: TGTGCCACCGGACAGGGAGCCTACGAGCAGTACTTC. Translating it yields CATGQGAYEQYF. Filled out from reference TRBV15 and TRBJ2-7, the complete variable domain reads DAMVIQNPRYQVTQFGKPVTLSCSQTLNHNVMYWYQQKSSQAPKLLFHYYDKDFNNEADTPDNFQSRRPNTSFCFLDIRSPGLGDTAMYLCATGQGAYEQYFGPGTRLTVT.

This clone was found a few times. The sample carries other DNA sequences with the same CDR3. V usage is TRBV5-1 and J usage is TRBJ1-1, with a weak D call TRBD1 (6 bases). The germline CDR1 and CDR2 sequences are SGHRS and YFSETQ. V was pared by 0 bases and J by 1 base, with 10 bases between. The CDR3 is 15 amino acids. The CDR3 sequence is CASSLVGGANTEAFF. CDR3 DNA sequence: TGCGCCAGCAGCTTGGTTGGGGGGGCGAACACTGAAGCTTTCTTT.

This clone was seen once. This sequence joins TRBV7-9 and TRBJ2-5; tentatively, D is TRBD2 (5 bases). The V gene's germline CDR1 is SEHNR and CDR2 FQNEAQ (reference sequence). The CDR3 sequence is 14 residues long. Deletions cut 0 bases from V and 4 bases from J, with 9 bases between. The CDR3: CASSLASSLETQYF. The CDR3 DNA reads TGTGCCAGCAGCTTAGCGTCTAGCCTAGAGACCCAGTACTTC.

The sample holds one count of this clone. A read error may produce the germline difference seen at one junction end. The chain is built from TRBV7-9 and TRBJ2-7; D possibly corresponds to TRBD2 (6 bases). The V gene's germline CDR1 is SEHNR and CDR2 FQNEAQ (reference sequence). The CDR3 covers 13 residues. CDR3 in DNA: TGTTCCAGCAGCCTAGGCGGGGCCTACGAGCAGTACTTC. Residues: CSSSLGGAYEQYF.